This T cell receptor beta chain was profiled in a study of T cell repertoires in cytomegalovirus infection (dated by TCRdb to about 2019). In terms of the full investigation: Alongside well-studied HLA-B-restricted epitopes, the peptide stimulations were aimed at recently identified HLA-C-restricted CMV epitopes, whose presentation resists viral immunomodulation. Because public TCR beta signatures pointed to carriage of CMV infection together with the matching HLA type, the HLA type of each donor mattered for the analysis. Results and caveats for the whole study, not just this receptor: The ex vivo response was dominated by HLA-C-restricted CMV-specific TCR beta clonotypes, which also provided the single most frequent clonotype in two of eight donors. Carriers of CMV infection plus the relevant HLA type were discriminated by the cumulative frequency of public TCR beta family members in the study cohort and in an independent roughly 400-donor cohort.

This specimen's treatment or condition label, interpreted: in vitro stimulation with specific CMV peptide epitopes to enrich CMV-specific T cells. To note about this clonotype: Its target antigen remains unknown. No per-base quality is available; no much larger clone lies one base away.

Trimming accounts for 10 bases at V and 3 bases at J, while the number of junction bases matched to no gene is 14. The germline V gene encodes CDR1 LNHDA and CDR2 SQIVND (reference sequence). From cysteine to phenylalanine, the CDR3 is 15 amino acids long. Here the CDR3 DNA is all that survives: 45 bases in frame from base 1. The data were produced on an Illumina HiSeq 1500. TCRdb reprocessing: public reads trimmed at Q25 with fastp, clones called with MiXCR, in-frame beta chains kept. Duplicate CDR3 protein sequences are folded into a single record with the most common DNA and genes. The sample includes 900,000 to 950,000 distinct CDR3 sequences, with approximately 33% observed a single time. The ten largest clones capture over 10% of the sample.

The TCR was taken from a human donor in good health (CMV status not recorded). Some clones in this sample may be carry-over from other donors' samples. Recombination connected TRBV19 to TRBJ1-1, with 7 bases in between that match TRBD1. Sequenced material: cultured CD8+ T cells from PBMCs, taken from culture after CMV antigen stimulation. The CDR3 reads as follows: CATQSLTGLHTEAFF. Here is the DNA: TGTGCCACCCAGAGCCTGACAGGGCTGCACACTGAAGCTTTCTTT. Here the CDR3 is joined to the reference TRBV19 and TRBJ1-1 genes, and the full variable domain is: DGGITQSPKYLFRKEGQNVTLSCEQNLNHDAMYWYRQDPGQGLRLIYYSQIVNDFQKGDIAEGYSVSREKKESFPLTVTSAQKNPTAFYLCATQSLTGLHTEAFFGQGTRLTVV.